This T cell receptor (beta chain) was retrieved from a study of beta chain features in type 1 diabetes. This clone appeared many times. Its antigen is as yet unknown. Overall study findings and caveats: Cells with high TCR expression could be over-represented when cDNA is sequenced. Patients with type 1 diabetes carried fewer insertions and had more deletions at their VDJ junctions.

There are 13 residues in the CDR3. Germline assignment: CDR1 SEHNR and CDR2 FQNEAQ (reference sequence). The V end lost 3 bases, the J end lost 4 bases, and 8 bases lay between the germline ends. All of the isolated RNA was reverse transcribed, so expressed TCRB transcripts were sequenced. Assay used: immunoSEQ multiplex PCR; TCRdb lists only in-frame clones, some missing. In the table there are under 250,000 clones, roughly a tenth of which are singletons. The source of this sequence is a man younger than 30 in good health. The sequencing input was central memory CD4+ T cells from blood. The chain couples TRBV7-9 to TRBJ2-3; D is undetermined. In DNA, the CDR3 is TGTGCCAGCAGCTTGGGGATTTCAGATACGCAGTATTTT. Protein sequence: CASSLGISDTQYF.